This TCR beta chain came from a study of type 1 regulatory T cells (dated by TCRdb to the early 2020s). Broadly, across the study: The study characterized an in vitro protocol that generated a Tr1-enriched, alloantigen-specific CD4 T cell product named T-allo10. T-allo10 was being evaluated clinically in patients with hematological malignancies who were receiving allogeneic hematopoietic stem cell transplantation. Paper-wide results and their limitations: A more restricted TCR repertoire was observed in Tr1 cells than in non-Tr1 cells, and this restriction was interpreted in the study as alloantigen-induced clonal expansion.

The trim is 7 bases for V and 3 bases for J, with a gap of 12 bases between the germline ends. CDR1 MNHNY and CDR2 SVGAGI are derived from the germline V gene (reference sequence). The CDR3, from cysteine to phenylalanine, totals 13 residues. Only the CDR3 DNA is retained, 39 bases long and in frame from the first base. Comments on this clonotype: Its antigen specificity is not known. Per-base qualities were not stored, and no clone one base away is much larger.

Sequencer: Illumina MiSeq. In-frame beta chains were kept once TCRdb had trimmed the public reads at Q25 with fastp and called clones with MiXCR. Rows with one shared CDR3 protein collapse into an entry with the most common genes and DNA. The sample records tens of thousands of distinct CDR3 sequences, about 50% of which are singletons. The ten largest make up 2% to 2.5% of the sample. The V and J segments used are TRBV6-6 and TRBJ1-1; a tentative D call is TRBD1 (6 bases match). The origin of this receptor is a human donor in good health. The sequencing input was cultured non-Tr1 T cells, either the whole culture or a sorted T cell fraction (not recorded which). What this sample's cell subset or site label stands for: non-Tr1 population from the T-allo10 product. The encoded CDR3 is CASMHREYTEAFF. At the DNA level, the sequence is TGTGCCAGCATGCACAGGGAGTACACTGAAGCTTTCTTT.